What follows are 26 T cell receptor beta chains derived from one specimen sequenced in a study of T cell repertoires in aging, cancer and after chemotherapy. TRB rearrangements spanning V, D and J were amplified using mixed TRB-A/B primers. TCRdb re-called the multiplex PCR reads through MiXCR, storing one row per CDR3 protein. The data show about 11,000 distinct CDR3 sequences, less than 55% seen once. TCR beta rearrangements were amplified from peripheral blood genomic DNA. Sequenced material: blood. The origin of the receptors is a human donor in good health.

This clonotype was counted a few times. The V and J genes are TRBV7-2 and TRBJ2-7; 8 positions agree with TRBD2. CDR1 and CDR2 (germline): SGHTA, FQGNSA. This CDR3 contains 17 residues. The junction had 13 bases not matched to a gene; V was cut back by 5 bases and J by 1 base. The CDR3 loop is CASSAYPPSGGSYEQYF. The CDR3 DNA reads TGTGCCAGCAGCGCATATCCTCCGTCGGGAGGGTCCTACGAGCAGTACTTC.

This clonotype was seen a few times. This rearrangement joins TRBV28 to TRBJ2-3; D is possibly TRBD2 (6 bases). Germline V CDR1 and CDR2: MDHEN, SYDVKM. Trimming left V 3 bases short and J 1 base short, with 8 bases between. The CDR3 runs 14 residues. This CDR3 is CASSFVAGTDTQYF. In DNA, the CDR3 is TGTGCCAGCAGTTTTGTAGCGGGCACAGATACGCAGTATTTT.

The chain links TRBV28 to TRBJ1-2, with D possibly being TRBD1 (5 bases). This CDR3 contains 16 residues. Germline V CDR1 and CDR2: MDHEN, SYDVKM. Deletions cut 2 bases from V and 2 bases from J, with 15 bases between. The CDR3 region has the DNA TGTGCCAGCAGTTTAGCCCCGGGACCAGGGAACTATGGCTACACCTTC. Translating gives CASSLAPGPGNYGYTF.

The V gene is TRBV7-9, the J gene TRBJ2-5; 7 bases line up with TRBD2. This CDR3 spans 15 amino acids. The germline V gene encodes CDR1 SEHNR and CDR2 FQNEAQ (reference sequence). With 1 base clipped from V and 2 bases from J, the junction kept 4 bases outside the gene matches. The chain's CDR3 is CASSLVRETQETQYF. The CDR3 DNA follows: TGTGCCAGCAGCTTAGTGCGGGAGACGCAAGAGACCCAGTACTTC.

This clonotype occurred a few times. The chain couples TRBV29-1 to TRBJ1-4; D is perhaps TRBD1 (5 bases). V lost 4 bases and J 9 bases, leaving 12 bases between the germline ends. Germline V lookup: CDR1 SQVTM, CDR2 ANQGSEA. The CDR3 consists of 12 residues. The CDR3 sequence: CSVGDRDQKLFF. CDR3 DNA: TGCAGCGTTGGGGACCGAGACCAAAAACTGTTTTTT.

The J gene is TRBJ1-5, the V gene TRBV20-1, with D tentatively TRBD1 (5 bases). Germline values: CDR1 DFQATT, CDR2 SNEGSKA (reference sequence). The CDR3 is 17 residues long. V gave up 3 bases and J gave up 2 bases, with 20 bases separating them. This CDR3 is CSASRGQGGWGNQPQHF. DNA for the CDR3: TGCAGTGCTAGTCGCGGGCAGGGTGGTTGGGGCAATCAGCCCCAGCATTTT.

This chain links TRBV20-1 with TRBJ2-1, with TRBD2 matching 11 bases. The germline CDR1 and CDR2 sequences are DFQATT and SNEGSKA (reference sequence). CDR3 size: 16 residues. The junction had 5 bases not matched to a gene; V was cut back by 4 bases and J by 0 bases. The CDR3: CSAIASGGNSYNEQFF. CDR3 nucleotides: TGCAGTGCTATAGCTAGCGGGGGGAACTCCTACAATGAGCAGTTCTTC.

This sequence joins TRBV27 and TRBJ2-3; a possible D gene is TRBD1 (6 bases). The V gene lost 2 bases and the J gene lost 3 bases, with 12 bases spanning the gap. CDR3 length: 15 residues. Germline lookup yields CDR1 MNHEY and CDR2 SMNVEV (reference sequence). Here the CDR3 DNA reads TGTGCCAGCAGTTTAGAGACACAGGGTACAGATACGCAGTATTTT. Translated, it gives CASSLETQGTDTQYF.

The J gene is TRBJ1-5, the V gene TRBV28, with TRBD1 matching 9 bases. The junction had 1 base not matched to a gene; V was cut back by 5 bases and J by 2 bases. The CDR3 extends over 14 amino acids. Per germline, CDR1 MDHEN and CDR2 SYDVKM. For the CDR3, the DNA is TGTGCCAGCAGTCGGACAGGGGGCAATCAGCCCCAGCATTTT. Protein product: CASSRTGGNQPQHF.

This clonotype ranks as medium-sized. CDR3 loop: CSVGTGETEAFF. CDR3 DNA sequence: TGCAGCGTTGGGACAGGGGAAACTGAAGCTTTCTTT. The J gene is TRBJ1-1, the V gene TRBV29-1, with TRBD1 matching 9 bases. The CDR3 totals 12 residues. CDR1 SQVTM and CDR2 ANQGSEA come from the germline V gene. Germline trimming cut 4 bases from V and 5 bases from J; bases unmatched to any gene: 2.

This clonotype was found a few times. The J gene is TRBJ2-5, the V gene TRBV12-3 or TRBV12-4; TRBD2 matches at 7 bases. This CDR3 has 14 amino acids. J was trimmed by 1 base and V by 3 bases; bases with no gene match: 2. CDR3 in amino acids: CASSFGLGQETQYF. The CDR3 DNA reads TGTGCCAGCAGTTTCGGACTAGGCCAAGAGACCCAGTACTTC.

The chain couples TRBV30 to TRBJ1-3; 8 nucleotides match TRBD1. The CDR3 loop spans 15 amino acids. The germline V gene encodes CDR1 GTSNPN and CDR2 SVGIG (reference sequence). Unmatched junction bases numbered 5, after V lost 4 bases and J lost 0 bases. The chain's CDR3 is CAWNRGLSSGNTIYF. DNA of the CDR3: TGTGCCTGGAACAGGGGGTTGAGCTCTGGAAACACCATATATTTT.

This chain connects TRBV30 to TRBJ2-1; D may match TRBD1 or TRBD2 (5 bases each). The CDR3 runs 15 residues. V lost 1 base and J lost 10, with 20 bases in between. Germline-derived CDR1 and CDR2 are GTSNPN and SVGIG (reference sequence). In DNA, the CDR3 is TGTGCCTGGAGTGGGGGAGAAATAGGGGTGGGGGAGCAGTTCTTC. This gives the protein CAWSGGEIGVGEQFF.

The V and J genes are TRBV6-1 and TRBJ2-1; the D is unclear. The CDR3 has 11 amino acids. Germline loops: CDR1 MNHNS, CDR2 SASEGT. CDR3 residues: CGVAGYNEQFF. In DNA, the CDR3 is TGTGGGGTCGCTGGCTACAATGAGCAGTTCTTC.

The chain recombines TRBV19 with TRBJ2-5, with D perhaps TRBD1 (6 bases). The germline V gene has CDR1 LNHDA and CDR2 SQIVND (reference sequence). V lost 4 bases, J lost 9 bases, and 12 bases lay in between. The CDR3 extends over 12 amino acids. The CDR3 DNA follows: TGTGCCAGTAGTAATCGGGACATCTCCCAGTACTTC. Translating gives CASSNRDISQYF. Combining the CDR3 with reference TRBV19 and TRBJ2-5 gives the whole variable domain DGGITQSPKYLFRKEGQNVTLSCEQNLNHDAMYWYRQDPGQGLRLIYYSQIVNDFQKGDIAEGYSVSREKKESFPLTVTSAQKNPTAFYLCASSNRDISQYFGPGTRLLVL.

Remarks on this clonotype: Since a much larger clone is just one base distant, this may be a read error. The genes are TRBV30 and TRBJ1-2; perhaps TRBD1 as D (6 bases). The CDR3 is made up of 13 amino acids. Per germline, CDR1 GTSNPN and CDR2 SVGIG (reference sequence). Trimming pared 0 bases from V and 8 bases from J, leaving 13 bases between. The CDR3 nucleotides read TGTGCCTGGAGTGTAATGTCGGGGGGCGGCTACACCTTC. Protein product: CAWSVMSGGGYTF.

The V and J genes are TRBV18 and TRBJ1-1; unclear D gene. Trimming shortened V by 0 bases and J by 8 bases, and 10 bases separated the two germline ends. From germline, CDR1 is KGHSH and CDR2 LQKENI. The CDR3 runs 13 residues. The CDR3 here is CASSPPRLTEAFF. CDR3 bases: TGTGCCAGCTCACCACCAAGGTTGACCGAAGCTTTCTTT.

This clonotype was seen more than once but under ten times. The chain carries TRBV10-3 and TRBJ2-7, with D unresolved. This CDR3 has 14 amino acids. V was pared by 0 bases and J by 7 bases, with 13 bases between. Looked up from germline, CDR1 is ENHRY and CDR2 is SYGVKD. CDR3 DNA: TGTGCCATCAGTGAGTCGACAAGGGTAGGGGAGCAGTACTTC. This translates into CAISESTRVGEQYF.

In this sample, this clonotype turned up a few times. The genes are TRBV19 and TRBJ1-6; TRBD1 aligns across 7 bases. The CDR3 runs to 13 residues. From germline, CDR1 is LNHDA and CDR2 SQIVND (reference sequence). The V segment lost 7 bases and the J segment 7 bases; nucleotides outside the gene matches: 4. The CDR3: CASNDRDNSPLHF. CDR3 DNA: TGTGCCAGTAATGACAGGGACAATTCACCCCTCCACTTT.

The V and J genes are TRBV29-1 and TRBJ2-1; no definite D call. The ends were cut back, 4 bases at V and 3 bases at J, with 13 bases in the middle. CDR1 SQVTM and CDR2 ANQGSEA come from the germline V gene. The CDR3 covers 14 residues. The DNA for the CDR3 is TGCAGCGTTGTAGGCGGCAGGTGCTACAATGAGCAGTTCTTC. This codes for CSVVGGRCYNEQFF.

The chain links TRBV20-1 to TRBJ2-7; 8 bases are shared with TRBD2. This CDR3 is built from 15 residues. V shed 5 bases and J 1 base; nucleotides not matched to a gene: 10. Germline CDR1 reads DFQATT; CDR2 reads SNEGSKA (reference sequence). The CDR3 DNA sequence: TGCAGTGCTTCTCACCGACTAGCGAATTCCTACGAGCAGTACTTC. It encodes CSASHRLANSYEQYF.

This CDR3 reads CAWRLKGNTEAFF. Written as DNA, the CDR3 is TGTGCCTGGAGGCTCAAGGGGAACACTGAAGCTTTCTTT. The V call is TRBV30, the J call TRBJ1-1, with D uncertain. Germline-derived CDR1 and CDR2 are GTSNPN and SVGIG (reference sequence). This CDR3 has 13 amino acids. Trimming pared 3 bases from V and 1 base from J, leaving 9 bases between.

This chain connects TRBV7-3 to TRBJ2-1; D is unresolved. The V end lost 0 bases, the J end lost 5 bases, and 11 bases lay between the germline ends. The CDR3 spans 15 residues. Per germline, CDR1 SGHTA and CDR2 FQGTGA. For the CDR3, the DNA is TGTGCCAGCAGCTTAACGCTGTCACTACACAATGAGCAGTTCTTC. The encoded protein is CASSLTLSLHNEQFF.

Points on this clonotype: Its ends do not fully match the called genes, so a read error is possible. The chain employs TRBV12-3 or TRBV12-4 and TRBJ2-7, with no clear D. The CDR3 is 13 amino acids. The CDR3 DNA sequence: TGTGCCAGCAGTTTATCCCTTTCCTACAAGCAGTACTTC. Translation gives CASSLSLSYKQYF.

This clonotype turned up a few times. The chain's CDR3 is CASSTGGAGANVLTF. CDR3 coding DNA: TGTGCCAGCAGCACAGGGGGCGCGGGGGCCAACGTCCTGACTTTC. The genes are TRBV6-5 and TRBJ2-6; 9 bases are a match to TRBD1. Germline trimming cut 6 bases from V and 4 bases from J; bases unmatched to any gene: 4. The CDR3 runs to 15 residues. The germline V gene has CDR1 MNHEY and CDR2 SVGAGI.

This clonotype turned up a few times. The chain recombines TRBV12-5 with TRBJ1-2, with D unclear. The CDR3 contains 13 residues. Trimming stripped 4 bases from V and 3 bases from J, with 9 bases between. Germline CDR1 is LGHNT and CDR2 is FRNRAP. CDR3 sequence: CASGSYGDYGYTF. The DNA of the CDR3 is TGTGCTAGTGGTTCCTATGGGGACTATGGCTACACCTTC.